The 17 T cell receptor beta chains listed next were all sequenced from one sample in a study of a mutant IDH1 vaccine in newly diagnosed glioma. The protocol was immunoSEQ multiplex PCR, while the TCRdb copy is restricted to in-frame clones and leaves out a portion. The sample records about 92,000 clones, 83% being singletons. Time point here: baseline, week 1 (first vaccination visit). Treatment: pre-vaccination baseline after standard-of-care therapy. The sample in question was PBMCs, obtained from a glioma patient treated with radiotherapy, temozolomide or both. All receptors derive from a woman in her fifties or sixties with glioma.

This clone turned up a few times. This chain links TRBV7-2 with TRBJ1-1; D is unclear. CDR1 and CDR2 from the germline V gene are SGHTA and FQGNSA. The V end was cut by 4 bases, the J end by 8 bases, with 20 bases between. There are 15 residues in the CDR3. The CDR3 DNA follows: TGTGCCAGCAGCTCCCGTTCAATCAGGAACTCCGAAGCTTTCTTT. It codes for CASSSRSIRNSEAFF.

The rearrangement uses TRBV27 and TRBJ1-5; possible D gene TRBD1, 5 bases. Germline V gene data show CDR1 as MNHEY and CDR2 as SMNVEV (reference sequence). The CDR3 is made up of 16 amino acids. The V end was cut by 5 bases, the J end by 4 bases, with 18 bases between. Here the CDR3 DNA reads TGTGCCAGCAGTCCGATTTTCGGGGGTAGTAATCAGCCCCAGCATTTT. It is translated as CASSPIFGGSNQPQHF.

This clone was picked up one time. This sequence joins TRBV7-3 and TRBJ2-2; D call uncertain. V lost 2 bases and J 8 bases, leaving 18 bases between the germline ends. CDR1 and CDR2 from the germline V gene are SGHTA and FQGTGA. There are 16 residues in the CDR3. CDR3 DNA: TGTGCCAGCAGCTTATCCCGCGACACTGCCCCGGGGGAGCTGTTTTTT. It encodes CASSLSRDTAPGELFF.

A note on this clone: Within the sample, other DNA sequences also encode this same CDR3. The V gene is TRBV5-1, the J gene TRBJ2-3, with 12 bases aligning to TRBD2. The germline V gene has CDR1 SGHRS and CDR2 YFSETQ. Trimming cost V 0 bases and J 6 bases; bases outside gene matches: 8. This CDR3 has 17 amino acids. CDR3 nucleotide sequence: TGCGCCAGCAGCTTGGCACTAGCGGGGGGCCCTCAGGATACGCAGTATTTT. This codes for CASSLALAGGPQDTQYF.

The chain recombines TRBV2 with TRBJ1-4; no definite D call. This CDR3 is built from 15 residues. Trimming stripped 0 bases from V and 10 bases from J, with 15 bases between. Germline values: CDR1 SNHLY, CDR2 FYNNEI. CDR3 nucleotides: TGTGCCAGCAGTGAAGCGCTTCGGTCGGGTGGAAAACTGTTTTTT. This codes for CASSEALRSGGKLFF.

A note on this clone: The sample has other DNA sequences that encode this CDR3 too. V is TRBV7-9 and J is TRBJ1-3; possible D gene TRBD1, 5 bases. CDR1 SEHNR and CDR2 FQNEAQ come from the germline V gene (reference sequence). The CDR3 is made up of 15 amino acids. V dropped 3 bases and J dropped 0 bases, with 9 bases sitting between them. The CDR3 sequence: CASSLGRSSGNTIYF. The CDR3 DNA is TGTGCCAGCAGCTTGGGACGGAGCTCTGGAAACACCATATATTTT.

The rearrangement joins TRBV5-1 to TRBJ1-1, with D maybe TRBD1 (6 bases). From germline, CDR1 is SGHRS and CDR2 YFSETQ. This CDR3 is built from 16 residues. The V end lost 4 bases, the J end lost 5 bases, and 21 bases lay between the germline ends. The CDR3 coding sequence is TGCGCCAGCAGCCTCGTCGACAGGAAGGGTTTTACTGAAGCTTTCTTT. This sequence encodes CASSLVDRKGFTEAFF.

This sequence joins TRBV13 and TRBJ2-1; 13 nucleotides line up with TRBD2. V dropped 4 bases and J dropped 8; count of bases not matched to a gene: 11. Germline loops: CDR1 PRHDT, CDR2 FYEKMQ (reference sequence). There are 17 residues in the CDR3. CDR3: CASSYGTSGDSLDEQFF. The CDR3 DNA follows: TGTGCCAGCAGCTACGGGACTAGCGGGGATTCACTCGATGAGCAGTTCTTC.

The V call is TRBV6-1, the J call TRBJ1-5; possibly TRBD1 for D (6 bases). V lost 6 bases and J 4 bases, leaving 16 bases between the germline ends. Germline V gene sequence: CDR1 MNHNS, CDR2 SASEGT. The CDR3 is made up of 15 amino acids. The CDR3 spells CASRRDTNVNQPQHF. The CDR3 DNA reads TGTGCCAGCAGGCGGGACACAAATGTTAATCAGCCCCAGCATTTT.

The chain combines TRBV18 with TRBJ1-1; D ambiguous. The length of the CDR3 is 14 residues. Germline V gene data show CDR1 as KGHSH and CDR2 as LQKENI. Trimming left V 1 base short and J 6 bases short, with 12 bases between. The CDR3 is CASSPRRDGAEAFF. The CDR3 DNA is TGTGCCAGCTCACCACGAAGGGATGGGGCTGAAGCTTTCTTT.

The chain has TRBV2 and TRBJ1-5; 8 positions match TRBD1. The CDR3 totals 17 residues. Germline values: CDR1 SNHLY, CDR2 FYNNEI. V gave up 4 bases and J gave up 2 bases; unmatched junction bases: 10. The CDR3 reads CASSAGQGSVGNQPQHF. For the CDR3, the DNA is TGTGCCAGCAGTGCAGGACAGGGAAGTGTTGGCAATCAGCCCCAGCATTTT.

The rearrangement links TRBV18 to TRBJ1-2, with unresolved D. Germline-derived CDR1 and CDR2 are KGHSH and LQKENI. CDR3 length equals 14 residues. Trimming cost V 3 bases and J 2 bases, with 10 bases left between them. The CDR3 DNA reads TGTGCCAGCTCACCGTCGGACGGAAACTATGGCTACACCTTC. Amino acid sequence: CASSPSDGNYGYTF.

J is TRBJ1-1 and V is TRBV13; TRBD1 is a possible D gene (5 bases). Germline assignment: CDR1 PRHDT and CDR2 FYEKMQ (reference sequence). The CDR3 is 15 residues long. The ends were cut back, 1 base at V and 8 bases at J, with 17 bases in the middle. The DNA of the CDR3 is TGTGCCAGCAGCTTAGACGCTGGGGGAGGGGAGGAAGCTTTCTTT. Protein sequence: CASSLDAGGGEEAFF.

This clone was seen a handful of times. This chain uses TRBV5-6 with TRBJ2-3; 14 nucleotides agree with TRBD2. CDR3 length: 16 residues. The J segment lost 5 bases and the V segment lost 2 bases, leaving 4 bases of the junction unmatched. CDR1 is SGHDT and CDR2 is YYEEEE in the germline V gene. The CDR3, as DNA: TGTGCCAGCAGCTTCGGGACTAGCGGGGGAATAGATACGCAGTATTTT. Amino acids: CASSFGTSGGIDTQYF.

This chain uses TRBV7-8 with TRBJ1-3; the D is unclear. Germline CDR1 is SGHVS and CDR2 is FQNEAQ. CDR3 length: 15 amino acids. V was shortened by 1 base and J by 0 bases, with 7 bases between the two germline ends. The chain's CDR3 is CASSLGGLSGNTIYF. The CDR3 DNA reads TGTGCCAGCAGCTTAGGAGGACTCTCTGGAAACACCATATATTTT.

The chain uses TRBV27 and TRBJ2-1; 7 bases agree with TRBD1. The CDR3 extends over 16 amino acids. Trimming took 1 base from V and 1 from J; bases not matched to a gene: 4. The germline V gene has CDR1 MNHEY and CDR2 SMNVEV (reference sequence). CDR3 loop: CASSLFTGVSYNEQFF. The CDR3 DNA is TGTGCCAGCAGTTTATTTACAGGGGTGTCCTACAATGAGCAGTTCTTC.

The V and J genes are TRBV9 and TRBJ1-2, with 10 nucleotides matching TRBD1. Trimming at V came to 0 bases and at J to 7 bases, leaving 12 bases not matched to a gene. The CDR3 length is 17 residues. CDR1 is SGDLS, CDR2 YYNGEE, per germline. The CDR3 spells CASSVEGVTGGASGYTF. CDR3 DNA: TGTGCCAGCAGCGTAGAAGGGGTGACAGGGGGCGCGAGTGGCTACACCTTC.